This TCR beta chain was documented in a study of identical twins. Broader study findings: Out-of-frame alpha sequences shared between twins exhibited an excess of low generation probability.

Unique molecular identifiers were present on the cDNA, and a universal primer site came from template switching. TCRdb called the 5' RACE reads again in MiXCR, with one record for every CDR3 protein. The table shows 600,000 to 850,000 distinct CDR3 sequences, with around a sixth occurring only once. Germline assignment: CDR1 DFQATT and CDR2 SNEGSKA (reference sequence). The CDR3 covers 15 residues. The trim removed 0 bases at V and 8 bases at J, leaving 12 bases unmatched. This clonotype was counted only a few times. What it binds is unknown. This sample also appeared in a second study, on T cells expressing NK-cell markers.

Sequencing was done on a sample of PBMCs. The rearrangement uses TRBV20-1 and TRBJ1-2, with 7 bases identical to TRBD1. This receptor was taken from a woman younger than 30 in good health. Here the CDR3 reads CSAREEGAPPFGYTF. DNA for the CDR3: TGCAGTGCTAGAGAAGAGGGGGCGCCCCCGTTCGGCTACACCTTC.